This TCR beta chain was observed in a study of preoperative IRX-2 immunotherapy in early breast cancer. Treatment of the sample: preoperative locoregional IRX-2 cytokine immunotherapy. Patients received preoperative, locoregional IRX-2 cytokine immunotherapy in a phase Ib study. In this sample, this clone turned up a few times. Assay: immunoSEQ multiplex PCR; the TCRdb copy retains only in-frame clones and omits some. The profile shows roughly 30,000 clones, about four fifths of them singletons. The CDR3 has 14 residues. CDR1 GTSNPN and CDR2 SVGIG come from the germline V gene (reference sequence). V shed 5 bases and J 8 bases; nucleotides not matched to a gene: 8.

J is TRBJ2-1 and V is TRBV30, with 11 positions matching TRBD1. This TCR was sampled from a human donor with breast cancer. The specimen comprised lymph node tissue, sampled from a patient treated with IRX-2 immunotherapy. The CDR3 is CAWQRTGGFDEQFF. CDR3 nucleotides: TGTGCCTGGCAAAGGACAGGGGGCTTCGATGAGCAGTTCTTC.